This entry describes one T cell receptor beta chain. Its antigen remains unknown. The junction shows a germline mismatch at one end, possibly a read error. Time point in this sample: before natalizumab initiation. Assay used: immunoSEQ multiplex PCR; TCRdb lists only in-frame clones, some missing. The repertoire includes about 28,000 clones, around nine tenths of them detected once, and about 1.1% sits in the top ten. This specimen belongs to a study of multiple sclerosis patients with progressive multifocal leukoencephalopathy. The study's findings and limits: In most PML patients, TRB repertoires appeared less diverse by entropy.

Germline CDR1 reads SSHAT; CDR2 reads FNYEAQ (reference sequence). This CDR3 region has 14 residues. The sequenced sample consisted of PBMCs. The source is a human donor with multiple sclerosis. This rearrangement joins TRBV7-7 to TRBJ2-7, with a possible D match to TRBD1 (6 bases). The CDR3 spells CASSLGGPAYEQYF. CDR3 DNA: TGTGCTAGCAGCTTAGGGGGACCAGCCTACGAGCAGTACTTC.